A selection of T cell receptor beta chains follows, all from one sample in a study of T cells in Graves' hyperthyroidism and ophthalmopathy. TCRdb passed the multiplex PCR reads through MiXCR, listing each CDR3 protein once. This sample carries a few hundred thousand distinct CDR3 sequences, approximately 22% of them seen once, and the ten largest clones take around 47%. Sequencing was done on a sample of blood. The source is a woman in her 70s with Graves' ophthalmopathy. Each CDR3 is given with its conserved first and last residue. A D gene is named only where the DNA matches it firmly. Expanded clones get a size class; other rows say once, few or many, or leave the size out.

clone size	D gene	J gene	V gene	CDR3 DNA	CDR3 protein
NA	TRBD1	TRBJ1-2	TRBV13	TGTGCCAGCAGCTTTAACAGGGGATATGATGGCTACACCTTC	CASSFNRGYDGYTF
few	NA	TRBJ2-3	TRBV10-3	TGTGCCATCATTGCGGATGGCACAGATACGCAGTATTTT	CAIIADGTDTQYF
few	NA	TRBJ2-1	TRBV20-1	TGCAGTGCTAGAGATCGCGGTTCCTACAATGAGCAGTTCTTC	CSARDRGSYNEQFF
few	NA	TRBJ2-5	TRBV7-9	TGTGCCAGCAGCTTTGGGACGGCAAAGACCCAGTACTTC	CASSFGTAKTQYF
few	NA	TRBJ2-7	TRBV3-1	TGTGCCAGCAGCCCTGTTGCTGATACTGGCTCCTACGAGCAGTACTTC	CASSPVADTGSYEQYF
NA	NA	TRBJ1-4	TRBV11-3	TGTGCCAGCAGCTTCGGTGGTCAGACTAATGAAAAACTGTTTTTT	CASSFGGQTNEKLFF
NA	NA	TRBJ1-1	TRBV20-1	TGCAGTGCTAGGGCAGGGCTAAACACTGAAGCTTTCTTT	CSARAGLNTEAFF
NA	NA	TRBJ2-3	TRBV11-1	TGTGCCAGCAGCCAGAGCGCGGCGGATACGCAGTATTTT	CASSQSAADTQYF
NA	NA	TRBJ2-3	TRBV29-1	TGCAGCCATCGGACTGGCGGTATCACAGATACGCAGTATTTT	CSHRTGGITDTQYF
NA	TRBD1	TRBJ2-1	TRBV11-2	TGTGCCAGCAGCCGCGGTAGGGGACAGGGGTCCCTCAGCTCCTACAATGAGCAGTTCTTC	CASSRGRGQGSLSSYNEQFF
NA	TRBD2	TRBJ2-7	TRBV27	TGTGCCAGCAGTTTTACTAGCGGGATTCACTACGAGCAGTACTTC	CASSFTSGIHYEQYF
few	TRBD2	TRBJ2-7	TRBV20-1	TGCAGTGCTTCTAGCGGGAGGAGGTACGAGCAGTACTTC	CSASSGRRYEQYF
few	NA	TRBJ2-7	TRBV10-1	TGCGCCAGCAGTGATCACTCCTACGAGCAGTACTTC	CASSDHSYEQYF
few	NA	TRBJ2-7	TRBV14	TGTGCCAGCAGCCAAGATAGTGCTATGCGGCAGTACTTC	CASSQDSAMRQYF
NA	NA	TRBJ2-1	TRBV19	TGTGCCACCGCCCCAAGGAGCTCCTACAATGAGCAGTTCTTC	CATAPRSSYNEQFF
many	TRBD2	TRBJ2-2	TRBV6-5	TGTGCCAGCAGTTACCAAAAGCGGGGGAACACCGGGGAGCTGTTTTTT	CASSYQKRGNTGELFF
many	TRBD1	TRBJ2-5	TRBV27	TGTGCCAGCAAACCGGGACAGGGGGCGTGGCAAGAGACCCAGTACTTC	CASKPGQGAWQETQYF
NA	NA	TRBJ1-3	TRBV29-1	TGCAGCGTTCTGGGACATACAGGAAACACCATATATTTT	CSVLGHTGNTIYF
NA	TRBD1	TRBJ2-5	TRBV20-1	TGCAGTGCTACCGGACAGGGAAGGCAGGAGACCCAGTACTTC	CSATGQGRQETQYF
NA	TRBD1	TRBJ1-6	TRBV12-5	TGTGCTAGTGGTTTCGACGGCGGGACAGGGTCACCCCTCCACTTT	CASGFDGGTGSPLHF
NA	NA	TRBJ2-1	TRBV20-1	TGCAGTGTTACCTCTAGCAGCCGGACCTACAATGAGCAGTTCTTC	CSVTSSSRTYNEQFF
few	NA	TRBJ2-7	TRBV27	TGTGCCAGCAAATTGGAGGGTGCGACCTACGAGCAGTACTTC	CASKLEGATYEQYF
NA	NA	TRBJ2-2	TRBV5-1	TGCGCCAGCAGCTTGGATGGACTCAGGCCCGGGGAGCTGTTTTTT	CASSLDGLRPGELFF
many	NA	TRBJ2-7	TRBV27	TGTGCCAGCAGATCCTTAAGGGGCGTTCAGGGTCCTTTGGAGCAGTACTTC	CASRSLRGVQGPLEQYF
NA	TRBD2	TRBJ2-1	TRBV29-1	TGCAGCGTTGAGGGTAGCGGGCACAATGAGCAGTTCTTC	CSVEGSGHNEQFF
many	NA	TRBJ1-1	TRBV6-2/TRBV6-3	TGTGCCAGCAGTTACGGGACCAGGGGTTTCACTGAAGCTTTCTTT	CASSYGTRGFTEAFF
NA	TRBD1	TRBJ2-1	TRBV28	TGTGCCAGCCTGACAGGGGGCTACAATGAGCAGTTCTTC	CASLTGGYNEQFF
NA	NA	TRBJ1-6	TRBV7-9	TGTGCCAGCAGCTTAGTAGCTGGGGCGTATTCACCCCTCCACTTT	CASSLVAGAYSPLHF
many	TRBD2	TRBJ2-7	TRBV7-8	TGTGCCAGCAGCCCAGGGACTAGGTCCTACGAGCAGTACTTC	CASSPGTRSYEQYF
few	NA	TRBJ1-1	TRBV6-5	TGTGCCAGCAGTTACTCCACTATCTCTGAAGCTTTCTTT	CASSYSTISEAFF
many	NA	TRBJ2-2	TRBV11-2	TGTGCCAGCAGCTTGATGGCGAACACCGGGGAGCTGTTTTTT	CASSLMANTGELFF
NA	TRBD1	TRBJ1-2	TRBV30	TGTGCCTGGGGACAGGGAGTTGGCTACACCTTC	CAWGQGVGYTF
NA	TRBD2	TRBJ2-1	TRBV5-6	TGTGCCAGCAGCTTGGCCAGCGGGAGGGCCCCCAATGAGCAGTTCTTC	CASSLASGRAPNEQFF
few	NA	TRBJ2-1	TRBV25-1	TGTGCCAGCAGTGAATCCCACCCGTACAATGAGCAGTTCTTC	CASSESHPYNEQFF
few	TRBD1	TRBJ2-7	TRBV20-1	TGCAGTGCTAGATCGAGGACAGGGACCAGCTACGAGCAGTACTTC	CSARSRTGTSYEQYF